Listed below are T cell receptor beta chains from one sample, sequenced in a study of tumor and adjacent non-tumor tissue in lung cancer. TCRdb analysed the multiplex PCR reads with MiXCR anew, one entry per CDR3 protein. The repertoire includes under 150,000 distinct CDR3 sequences, 66% of them detected once, and 9.5% to 15% sits in the top ten. The specimen was lung tumor tissue. These receptor sequences come from a young man with non-small cell lung cancer. The CDR3 runs from the conserved cysteine through the conserved F or W. The order of the fields is D gene, J gene, clone size, V gene, CDR3 protein, CDR3 DNA. The D gene is left open where the match is weak. Where a row states a size, it is once, few, many or the class of an expanded clone; other rows omit it.

>TRBD2|TRBJ2-7|-|TRBV12-3/TRBV12-4
CASSFGLAGGSWNEQYF
TGTGCCAGCAGTTTCGGGCTAGCGGGGGGCTCGTGGAATGAGCAGTACTTC
>-|TRBJ2-5|-|TRBV11-2
CASSLVISRGETEYF
TGTGCCAGCAGTTTAGTTATTAGCAGAGGGGAGACCGAGTACTTC
>TRBD1|TRBJ2-3|many|TRBV20-1
CSARTTGTMDTQYF
TGCAGTGCCCGAACGACAGGGACGATGGATACGCAGTATTTT
>TRBD1|TRBJ2-1|-|TRBV11-1
CASSEDRGNEEFF
TGTGCTAGCAGCGAGGACAGGGGGAATGAGGAGTTCTTC
>-|TRBJ2-1|-|TRBV20-1
CITSARGGEQFF
TGCATTACTAGCGCTAGGGGGGGGGAGCAGTTCTTC
>-|TRBJ1-2|-|TRBV5-4
CASSSMRGSNYGYTF
TGTGCCAGCAGCTCGATGAGAGGGAGTAACTATGGCTACACCTTC
>-|TRBJ1-3|-|TRBV29-1
CSVRTVSGNTIYF
TGCAGCGTTCGGACAGTCTCTGGAAACACCATATATTTT
>-|TRBJ1-1|-|TRBV5-1
CASSTGQPNTEAFF
TGCGCCAGCAGCACCGGACAGCCGAACACTGAAGCTTTCTTT
>-|TRBJ2-7|-|TRBV7-6
CASTLCVGYEQYF
TGTGCCAGCACCTTGTGTGTCGGCTACGAGCAGTACTTC
>TRBD2|TRBJ2-3|-|TRBV5-1
CASSLASGGATDTQYF
TGCGCCAGCAGCTTGGCGAGCGGGGGGGCCACAGATACGCAGTATTTT
>-|TRBJ1-1|many|TRBV20-1
CSANLRSTEAFF
TGCAGTGCTAACCTCCGGAGTACTGAAGCTTTCTTT
>TRBD2|TRBJ2-5|-|TRBV14
CASSRITRGTQETQYF
TGTGCCAGCAGCCGCATCACGCGGGGGACTCAAGAGACCCAGTACTTC
>-|TRBJ1-6|once|TRBV5-1
CTSSLDNSPLHF
TGCACCAGCAGCTTGGACAATTCACCCCTCCACTTT
>-|TRBJ2-7|-|TRBV20-1
CSALTGISVLHEQYF
TGCAGTGCCCTGACCGGGATTAGCGTTCTCCATGAACAGTACTTC
>-|TRBJ2-3|many|TRBV5-4
CASSPAKGSTDTQYF
TGTGCCAGCAGCCCGGCAAAGGGGAGCACAGATACGCAGTATTTT